A selection of T cell receptor beta chains follows, all from one sample in a study of cytomegalovirus exposure and HLA in healthy donors. The table came from immunoSEQ multiplex PCR; TCRdb's copy has only in-frame clones and leaves some out. The sample lists under 200,000 clones; about 78% were seen once. The sequenced sample was PBMCs. The source of these receptors is a man aged 40-55 years in good health and CMV-seronegative. The CDR3 runs from the conserved cysteine through the conserved F or W. Each record gives: J gene, V gene, CDR3 protein.

j_gene: TRBJ2-7; v_gene: TRBV20-1; CDR3aa: CSARNSYEQYF
j_gene: TRBJ2-7; v_gene: TRBV11-2; CDR3aa: CASSFTPYRGGEQYF
j_gene: TRBJ2-5; v_gene: TRBV9; CDR3aa: CASSPSTLQETQYF
j_gene: TRBJ1-5; v_gene: TRBV6-1; CDR3aa: CASRELRGPGNQPQHF
j_gene: TRBJ1-1; v_gene: TRBV10-3; CDR3aa: CAISDTGDTEAFF
j_gene: TRBJ1-1; v_gene: TRBV4-1; CDR3aa: CASSQAGQLNTEAFF
j_gene: TRBJ2-7; v_gene: TRBV27; CDR3aa: CASSGTSGTHEQYF
j_gene: TRBJ1-2; v_gene: TRBV5-1; CDR3aa: CASSQTGVNYGYTF
j_gene: TRBJ1-1; v_gene: TRBV9; CDR3aa: CASSVVNSPNTEAFF
j_gene: TRBJ2-7; v_gene: TRBV27; CDR3aa: CASSLGRGRVYEQYF
j_gene: TRBJ1-3; v_gene: TRBV5-1; CDR3aa: CASSTIGQGASGNTIYF
j_gene: TRBJ2-3; v_gene: TRBV5-1; CDR3aa: CASSRGLAVSTDTQYF
j_gene: TRBJ2-2; v_gene: TRBV5-1; CDR3aa: CASSLIGVNTGELFF
j_gene: TRBJ2-1; v_gene: TRBV5-1; CDR3aa: CASSSGQLYNEQFF
j_gene: TRBJ2-2; v_gene: TRBV9; CDR3aa: CASANWDTYTGELFF
j_gene: TRBJ1-2; v_gene: TRBV5-4; CDR3aa: CASSSKTGWGSNYGYTF
j_gene: TRBJ1-1; v_gene: TRBV20-1; CDR3aa: CSPKGTEAFF
j_gene: TRBJ1-2; v_gene: TRBV19; CDR3aa: CASSTQGRDGYTF
j_gene: TRBJ1-1; v_gene: TRBV2; CDR3aa: CASSKTENTEAFF
j_gene: TRBJ1-2; v_gene: TRBV7-2; CDR3aa: CASIEGRGFHYGYTF
j_gene: TRBJ1-1; v_gene: TRBV20-1; CDR3aa: CSASGTQAFF
j_gene: TRBJ2-7; v_gene: TRBV4-3; CDR3aa: CASSQETQTRLYF
j_gene: TRBJ1-2; v_gene: TRBV7-9; CDR3aa: CASSLGQDYGYTF
j_gene: TRBJ1-1; v_gene: TRBV18; CDR3aa: CASSPTYTGDTEAFF
j_gene: TRBJ2-7; v_gene: TRBV10-3; CDR3aa: CAIRGRDYEQYF
j_gene: TRBJ2-7; v_gene: TRBV5-1; CDR3aa: CASSLVRGYEQYF
j_gene: TRBJ2-3; v_gene: TRBV2; CDR3aa: CASRKESINTDTQYF
j_gene: TRBJ2-3; v_gene: TRBV5-6; CDR3aa: CASSFGTSGGVFSTDTQYF
j_gene: TRBJ2-1; v_gene: TRBV4-1; CDR3aa: CASSESSYNEQFF
j_gene: TRBJ2-3; v_gene: TRBV4-2; CDR3aa: CASSARLAGGTDTQYF
j_gene: TRBJ2-2; v_gene: TRBV2; CDR3aa: CASRSRVTGELFF
j_gene: TRBJ1-1; v_gene: TRBV27; CDR3aa: CASSPGTGGVFEAFF
j_gene: TRBJ2-7; v_gene: TRBV7-9; CDR3aa: CSSSLAAYEQYF
j_gene: TRBJ1-4; v_gene: TRBV9; CDR3aa: CASSVALQGANEKLFF
j_gene: TRBJ2-7; v_gene: TRBV18; CDR3aa: CASSRQGSYEQYF
j_gene: TRBJ2-7; v_gene: TRBV4-1; CDR3aa: CASSQRHRDNYEQYF
j_gene: TRBJ1-1; v_gene: TRBV4-3; CDR3aa: CASSQDWTGKTEAFF
j_gene: TRBJ1-4; v_gene: TRBV4-1; CDR3aa: CASSLTPGEEKLFF
j_gene: TRBJ1-4; v_gene: TRBV19; CDR3aa: CASSILQGVNEKLFF
j_gene: TRBJ2-1; v_gene: TRBV7-9; CDR3aa: CASSFILSSYNEQFF
j_gene: TRBJ2-3; v_gene: TRBV30; CDR3aa: CAWMVGASGTWGTQYF
j_gene: TRBJ2-3; v_gene: TRBV21-1; CDR3aa: CASSTLASTDTQYF
j_gene: TRBJ1-1; v_gene: TRBV5-1; CDR3aa: CASSLEFTGGADTEAFF
j_gene: .; v_gene: TRBV5-1; CDR3aa: CASSLGNPPYEQYF
j_gene: TRBJ2-5; v_gene: TRBV6-5; CDR3aa: CASRGTTFEETQYF
j_gene: TRBJ1-2; v_gene: TRBV11-2; CDR3aa: CASSSARGNYGYTF
j_gene: TRBJ1-1; v_gene: TRBV29-1; CDR3aa: CSVTVQGTEAFF
j_gene: TRBJ1-4; v_gene: TRBV5-1; CDR3aa: CASSSGTGDEKLFF
j_gene: TRBJ2-3; v_gene: TRBV19; CDR3aa: CATREGGSTDTQYF
j_gene: TRBJ2-7; v_gene: TRBV2; CDR3aa: CASREGTSALYEQYF
j_gene: TRBJ2-7; v_gene: TRBV4-3; CDR3aa: CASSLDRGHLYEQYF
j_gene: TRBJ1-4; v_gene: TRBV11-2; CDR3aa: CASSLGQGANEKLFF
j_gene: TRBJ1-3; v_gene: TRBV10-3; CDR3aa: CAISPTTTRGGNTIYF
j_gene: TRBJ2-3; v_gene: TRBV25-1; CDR3aa: CASSDWTSGPHGADTQYF
j_gene: TRBJ2-1; v_gene: TRBV5-1; CDR3aa: CASSSGTGGSSYNEQFF